The entry that follows covers one T cell receptor beta chain sequence. Its antigen is not yet known. The record has no base qualities; no much larger clone is one base away. The germline V gene (reference sequence) specifies GTSNPN as CDR1 and SVGIG as CDR2. V is shortened by 3 bases, J by 0 bases, and the region joining them spans 8 bases. Including the terminal cysteine and phenylalanine, the CDR3 comprises 13 residues. The kept DNA is CDR3 alone, 39 bases in frame from the first base. This entry belongs to a study of OX40 agonist ivuxolimab in advanced cancers. Broadly, across the study: Ivuxolimab was a fully human IgG2 agonistic monoclonal antibody targeting the costimulatory receptor OX40 (CD134). Patients were allowed to have had prior anti-PD-1, anti-PD-L1 or anti-CTLA-4 therapy, and 30% to 40% of the dose-escalation patients had been treated with checkpoint inhibitors. Three dose-escalation patients achieved partial responses, one with hepatocellular carcinoma and two with cutaneous melanoma. The purpose of peripheral TCRbeta sequencing was to test whether ivuxolimab changed TCR sequence diversity and led to clonal T-cell expansion. Intravenous ivuxolimab was administered to patients every 2 weeks at six dose levels: 0.01, 0.1, 0.3, 1.5, 3 and 10 mg/kg. In the dose-escalation cohort, roughly four fifths of patients were male, and the mean age was approximately 64 years, with a range of about 23 to 90. The paper covers the monotherapy dose-escalation part of the phase I ivuxolimab trial, which included N ≈ 57 patients. Of the 50 to 55 dose-escalation patients, hepatocellular carcinoma was present in about 20, melanoma in approximately 15, renal cell carcinoma in 9 and head and neck cancer in 9. Broad study findings and their caveats: Low levels of normalized T-cell clonal expansion were also seen in some patients who did not respond. Partial responders in the 0.1-3.0 mg/kg groups had among the lowest normalized peripheral clonal expansion, especially among CD8+ T cells. After ivuxolimab, expanded clones were on average more numerous among CD8+ T cells than among CD4+ T cells. Which antigens the clonally expanded peripheral T cells were specific for was not determined. Clonal expansion of both CD4+ and CD8+ blood T cells was observed from baseline to week 6 at doses 0.1 to 3.0 mg/kg.

Patients with a history of autoimmune disease or receiving systemic immunosuppression were excluded from the trial. Peripheral blood for TCR sequencing was collected from all dose cohorts at baseline, on cycle 4 day 1, and on cycle 7 day 1. The samples were taken from a phase I, first-in-human, multicenter, open-label dose-escalation trial of ivuxolimab. Adults with locally advanced or metastatic melanoma, renal cell carcinoma, hepatocellular carcinoma or head and neck squamous cell carcinoma were enrolled in the trial. Before TCR sequencing, CD4+ T cells and CD8+ T cells were sorted from peripheral blood as separate populations. Genomic DNA was isolated from the sorted cells so that the TCRbeta CDR3 region could be sequenced. The immunoSEQ Assay was used to sequence the TCRbeta CDR3 regions. The table was pulled from immuneACCESS by TCRdb, which kept in-frame rearrangements only. Such tables lose some clones; where checked, under half of the loss comes from unresolved V genes, and the rest has no known cause. In this sample the table shows about 80,000 clones, 85% to 95% of which occur a single time. The ten most abundant clones make up about 0.32% of the sample.

The sequence came from an adult with an advanced solid tumor such as melanoma, head and neck, liver or kidney cancer. The rearrangement joined TRBV30 to TRBJ1-1; 5 matching bases give a weak D call of TRBD1. The source material was CD4+ or CD8+ T cells sorted from blood, sampled in a trial of the OX40 agonist ivuxolimab. In nucleotide form, the sequence is TGTGCCTGGAGATCACAGGTGAACACTGAAGCTTTCTTT. Its protein product is CAWRSQVNTEAFF.